What follows are 14 T cell receptor beta chains derived from one specimen sequenced in a study of cytomegalovirus exposure and HLA in healthy donors listed by TCRdb under 2017. To prepare the library, the immunoSEQ multiplex PCR assay was applied. The multiplex PCR relied on a mix of 60 forward primers for TCR Vbeta segments and 13 reverse primers for TCR Jbeta segments. What TCRdb holds here is the immuneACCESS table cut down to in-frame rearrangements. Part of the clones is not present; checked against another copy, under half of the missing clones reflect an unresolved V gene, and the others are unexplained. The sample table contains 40,000 to 60,000 clones; only one count was recorded for 72% of them. Around 10% of the sample is taken by the ten largest. The source material was PBMCs. The receptors originated from a woman between 50 and 59 years old in good health and CMV-seronegative.

The rearrangement joins TRBV19 to TRBJ1-5; possible D gene TRBD1, 6 bases. The CDR3 extends over 13 amino acids. V dropped 8 bases and J dropped 2 bases, with 10 bases sitting between them. The germline V gene has CDR1 LNHDA and CDR2 SQIVND (reference sequence). The DNA of the CDR3 is TGTGCCAGTGTGGCAGGGGGCAATCAGCCCCAGCATTTT. Translating it yields CASVAGGNQPQHF. The full variable domain, in which reference TRBV19 and TRBJ1-5 provide the parts outside the CDR3, is DGGITQSPKYLFRKEGQNVTLSCEQNLNHDAMYWYRQDPGQGLRLIYYSQIVNDFQKGDIAEGYSVSREKKESFPLTVTSAQKNPTAFYLCASVAGGNQPQHFGDGTRLSIL.

The CDR3 nucleotides read TGCGCCAGCAGCTCTAGCAGGGGGCCTGGTGAAGCTTTCTTT. Translation gives CASSSSRGPGEAFF. The V and J genes are TRBV5-1 and TRBJ1-1, with TRBD1 matching 8 bases. J was trimmed by 7 bases and V by 3 bases; bases with no gene match: 8. This CDR3 contains 14 residues. The germline V gene encodes CDR1 SGHRS and CDR2 YFSETQ.

This clone showed up just once. This chain links TRBV5-6 with TRBJ1-4; 9 bases are shared with TRBD1. The J segment lost 7 bases and the V segment lost 4 bases, leaving 5 bases of the junction unmatched. This CDR3 region has 14 residues. Germline V lookup: CDR1 SGHDT, CDR2 YYEEEE. CDR3 nucleotides: TGTGCCAGCAGCCCCGGACAGGGGAGTGAAAAACTGTTTTTT. Translated: CASSPGQGSEKLFF. Variable domain in full (rest from reference TRBV5-6 and TRBJ1-4): DAGVTQSPTHLIKTRGQQVTLRCSPKSGHDTVSWYQQALGQGPQFIFQYYEEEERQRGNFPDRFSGHQFPNYSSELNVNALLLGDSALYLCASSPGQGSEKLFFGSGTQLSVL.

CDR3 protein: CASTPRGGSEYNEQFF. In DNA, the CDR3 is TGCGCCAGCACCCCCCGGGGCGGGAGTGAGTACAATGAGCAGTTCTTC. The chain is built from TRBV5-1 and TRBJ2-1; 7 nucleotides agree with TRBD2. The V and J ends lost 6 bases and 4 bases, in that order; junction bases with no gene match: 13. Germline-derived CDR1 and CDR2 are SGHRS and YFSETQ. The CDR3 contains 16 residues.

The CDR3 DNA reads as TGCGCCAGCAGCCAAGACGCGGGGAGGGATACGCAGTATTTT. Translating gives CASSQDAGRDTQYF. The chain has TRBV4-3 and TRBJ2-3; perhaps TRBD2 as D (6 bases). V lost 0 bases, J lost 6 bases, and 10 bases lay in between. This CDR3 region has 14 residues. Germline V gives CDR1 LGHNA, CDR2 YSLEER.

The J gene is TRBJ2-1, the V gene TRBV29-1, with 10 nucleotides matching TRBD2. CDR3 length: 12 residues. The V segment lost 8 bases and the J segment 5 bases; nucleotides outside the gene matches: 3. Germline V gene sequence: CDR1 SQVTM, CDR2 ANQGSEA. In nucleotides, the CDR3 is TGCAGCACAACTAGCGGGAACAATGAGCAGTTCTTC. Translation: CSTTSGNNEQFF.

The chain links TRBV2 to TRBJ2-2; perhaps TRBD2 as D (7 bases). Trimming cost V 7 bases and J 6 bases, with 18 bases left between them. This CDR3 region has 15 residues. Germline loops: CDR1 SNHLY, CDR2 FYNNEI. The CDR3: CASMASGGGAGELFF. For the CDR3, the DNA is TGTGCCAGCATGGCGAGCGGAGGGGGGGCCGGGGAGCTGTTTTTT.

The chain links TRBV14 to TRBJ2-5; 7 bases match TRBD1. Trimming removed 4 bases from V and 1 base from J; junction bases left unmatched: 15. CDR1 is SGHDN, CDR2 FVKESK, per germline. This CDR3 is built from 18 residues. In DNA form, the CDR3 reads TGTGCCAGCAGCCCCAGGGGGAGTGACAAAAGGACCCAAGAGACCCAGTACTTC. This sequence encodes CASSPRGSDKRTQETQYF.

V gene TRBV6-5 combines with J gene TRBJ2-7; weak D call: TRBD2 (6 bases). Germline assignment: CDR1 MNHEY and CDR2 SVGAGI. The V end was cut by 6 bases, the J end by 3 bases, with 15 bases between. The CDR3 covers 14 residues. CDR3 amino acids: CASSPLGGGYEQYF. For the CDR3, the DNA is TGTGCCAGCAGCCCCTTGGGAGGTGGCTACGAGCAGTACTTC.

This clone was seen more than once but under ten times. The chain employs TRBV29-1 and TRBJ1-4; D unresolved. Trimming stripped 7 bases from V and 4 bases from J, with 13 bases between. This CDR3 comprises 13 residues. Germline V gives CDR1 SQVTM, CDR2 ANQGSEA. The CDR3 DNA reads TGCAGCGCCAATCGTGAGGTTAATGAAAAACTGTTTTTT. It codes for CSANREVNEKLFF. The complete variable domain, with remaining parts taken from reference TRBV29-1 and TRBJ1-4, reads SAVISQKPSRDICQRGTSLTIQCQVDSQVTMMFWYRQQPGQSLTLIATANQGSEATYESGFVIDKFPISRPNLTFSTLTVSNMSPEDSSIYLCSANREVNEKLFFGSGTQLSVL.

The V call is TRBV7-3, the J call TRBJ1-1; D gene ambiguous. V lost 3 bases, J lost 1 base, and 6 bases lay in between. This CDR3 spans 13 amino acids. Germline V lookup: CDR1 SGHTA, CDR2 FQGTGA. The CDR3 nucleotides are TGTGCCAGCAGCTTGACACCGAACACTGAAGCTTTCTTT. Its protein product is CASSLTPNTEAFF.

The chain couples TRBV30 to TRBJ1-5; no reliable D call. Germline V gives CDR1 GTSNPN, CDR2 SVGIG (reference sequence). The CDR3 runs 13 residues. Deletions cut 0 bases from V and 4 bases from J, with 7 bases between. The DNA for the CDR3 is TGTGCCTGGAGTGTGGCTAGGAATCAGCCCCAGCATTTT. Protein product: CAWSVARNQPQHF.

The CDR3 spells CASSLRREANQPQHF. The CDR3 nucleotides read TGTGCCAGCAGTTTACGTCGGGAGGCGAATCAGCCCCAGCATTTT. The rearrangement joins TRBV27 to TRBJ1-5, with D unclear. The CDR3 consists of 15 residues. CDR1 MNHEY and CDR2 SMNVEV come from the germline V gene (reference sequence). Trimming removed 2 bases from V and 4 bases from J, with 12 bases in between.

The V call is TRBV28, the J call TRBJ1-6, with TRBD1 matching over 9 bases. CDR1 and CDR2 (germline): MDHEN, SYDVKM. The CDR3 is 13 residues long. J gave up 10 bases and V 6 bases, and 4 bases lay outside the gene matches. The CDR3 spells CASRGQGLSPLHF. The CDR3 nucleotides are TGTGCCAGCAGGGGACAGGGTTTATCACCCCTCCACTTT. The full variable domain, rest sourced from reference TRBV28 and TRBJ1-6, is DVKVTQSSRYLVKRTGEKVFLECVQDMDHENMFWYRQDPGLGLRLIYFSYDVKMKEKGDIPEGYSVSREKKERFSLILESASTNQTSMYLCASRGQGLSPLHFGNGTRLTVT.